The source of this TCR beta chain is a study of T-cell memory formation after mild COVID-19. Study-wide findings and caveats: Within pre-infection memory, some responding clones were found, suggesting cross-reactive memory joined. Contracting clones, day 15 to 85, had balanced CD4/CD8, and later expanders favored CD4+. Mainly CM and EM harbored the contracting CD4+ clones; mainly EMRA harbored the CD8+ ones.

This clonotype showed up many times. The target antigen is unknown. CDR3 length: 14 amino acids. The ends were cut back, 5 bases at V and 0 bases at J, with 9 bases in the middle. Germline CDR1 is SGHRS and CDR2 is YFSETQ. Each CDR3 protein is one row after TCRdb ran MiXCR on the 5' RACE reads. The data contain around 250,000 distinct CDR3 sequences, 16% of them singletons. V is TRBV5-1 and J is TRBJ2-1; no firm D call. Source material: PBMCs or a T cell subset sorted from them (not recorded which). The source is a man between 18 and 35 years old who had mild COVID-19 (a few samples of this study predate the infection). Cell type and time point are not known. The CDR3 is CASSGFSSYNEQFF. The CDR3 nucleotides are TGCGCCAGCAGTGGGTTTAGCTCCTACAATGAGCAGTTCTTC.